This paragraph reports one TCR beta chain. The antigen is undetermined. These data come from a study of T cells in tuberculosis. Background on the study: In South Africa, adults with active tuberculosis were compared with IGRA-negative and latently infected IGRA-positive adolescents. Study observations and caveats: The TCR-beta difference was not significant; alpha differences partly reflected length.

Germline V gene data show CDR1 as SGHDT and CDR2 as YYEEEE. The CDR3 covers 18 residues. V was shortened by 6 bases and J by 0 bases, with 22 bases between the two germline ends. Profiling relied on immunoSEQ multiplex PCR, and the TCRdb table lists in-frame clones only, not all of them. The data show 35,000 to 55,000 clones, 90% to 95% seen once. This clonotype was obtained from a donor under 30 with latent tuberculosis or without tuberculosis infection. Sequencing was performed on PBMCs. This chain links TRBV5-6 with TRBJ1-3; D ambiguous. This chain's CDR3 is CASIAPAPGIFSGNTIYF. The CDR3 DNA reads TGTGCCAGCATCGCCCCTGCGCCGGGGATCTTCTCTGGAAACACCATATATTTT.